This TCR beta chain was sequenced during a study of blood T cell repertoires in COVID-19. Study-wide context: Specimens from acute and convalescent COVID-19 originated in the United States, Italy and Spain. Sample material is recorded as cDNA or gDNA derived from T cells, B-cell-depleted T cells, or PBMCs.

Seattle-derived patients entered the study during active infection and were followed longitudinally. As originally analysed: How many nucleated cells were present was estimated from reference gene primer amplification. Method: immunoSEQ multiplex PCR; TCRdb's copy keeps in-frame clones and lacks some. V and J calls and clone size are those listed in that table; D and trimming were worked out from the DNA. The sample contains around 400,000 clones, 80% to 90% of which appear only once. This clone has just a few counts. The sequencing input was peripheral blood. This TCR was sampled from a woman aged 55 to 70 with COVID-19, enrolled during active disease.

The CDR3 region is CASSSPRTSQREQYF. The CDR3 bases are TGTGCCAGCAGCTCCCCCAGGACTAGCCAGCGCGAGCAGTACTTC. This chain links TRBV11-2 with TRBJ2-7, with 8 bases fitting TRBD2. This CDR3 is 15 amino acids long. J was trimmed by 6 bases and V by 4 bases; bases with no gene match: 11. From germline, CDR1 is SGHAT and CDR2 FQNNGV.